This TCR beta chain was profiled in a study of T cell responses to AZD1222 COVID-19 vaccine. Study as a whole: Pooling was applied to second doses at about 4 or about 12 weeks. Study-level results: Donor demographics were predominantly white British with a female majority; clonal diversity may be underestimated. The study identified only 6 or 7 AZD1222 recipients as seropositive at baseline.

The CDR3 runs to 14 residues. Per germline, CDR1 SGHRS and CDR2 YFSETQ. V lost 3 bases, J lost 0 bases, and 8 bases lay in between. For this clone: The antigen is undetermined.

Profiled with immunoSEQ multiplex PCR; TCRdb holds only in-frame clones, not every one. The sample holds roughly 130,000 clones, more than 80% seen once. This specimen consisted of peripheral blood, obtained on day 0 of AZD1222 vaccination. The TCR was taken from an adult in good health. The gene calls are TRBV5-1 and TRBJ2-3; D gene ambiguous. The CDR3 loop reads CASSSQASTDTQYF. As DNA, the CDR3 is TGCGCCAGCAGCTCCCAGGCTAGCACAGATACGCAGTATTTT. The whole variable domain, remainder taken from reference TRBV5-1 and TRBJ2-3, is KAGVTQTPRYLIKTRGQQVTLSCSPISGHRSVSWYQQTPGQGLQFLFEYFSETQRNKGNFPGRFSGRQFSNSRSEMNVSTLELGDSALYLCASSSQASTDTQYFGPGTRLTVL.